This T cell receptor (beta chain) was profiled in a study of blood T cell repertoires in COVID-19. Whole-study context: From T cells, B-cell-depleted T cells, or PBMCs came the material, which was cDNA or gDNA.

This CDR3 spans 20 amino acids. Clones were sequenced by immunoSEQ multiplex PCR, and TCRdb holds only the in-frame ones, with some missing. The sample lists over 200,000 clones; 70% to 90% were seen once. The receptor's source is a man in his forties or fifties with acute or convalescent COVID-19. The rearrangement joins TRBV21-1 to TRBJ1-2; TRBD1 is the table's D call, not checked against the DNA. TRBV21-1 is a documented pseudogene. Sequences were obtained from peripheral blood. The CDR3 reads CASSKESTGTGDLVRVGYTF. The DNA of the CDR3 is TGTGCCAGCAGCAAAGAATCTACCGGGACAGGAGACTTAGTACGGGTTGGCTACACCTTC.